This entry concerns a single T cell receptor (beta chain). This clone showed up just a few times. The clone's antigen remains unknown. Base qualities are not recorded, but no much larger clone differs from it by a single base. This specimen comes from a study of graft-versus-host responses after intestinal transplantation (dated by TCRdb to about 2021). Study-level background: The transplants that recipients received were multivisceral, liver-intestinal, or isolated intestinal. After intestinal transplantation, graft-versus-host and host-versus-graft alloreactive T cell clones were followed in the graft, circulation and bone marrow using bulk TCR-beta CDR3 sequencing. The cohort enrolled approximately 24 intestinal transplant recipients, one of whom was a retransplant, and 3 patients without pretransplant specimens were excluded. Instead of going to the commercial service, samples from a few later patients were sequenced in-house on an Illumina MiSeq and processed with MiXCR. To identify alloreactive clones, pre-transplant mixed lymphocyte reaction products were sequenced and then compared with unstimulated pre-transplant donor and recipient T cells. Donor T cell macrochimerism was defined as a peak of at least 4% donor T cells among recipient peripheral blood mononuclear cells. Every recipient was given anti-thymocyte globulin induction, followed by roughly 3 years of maintenance tacrolimus and steroids. Broad study findings and their caveats: GvH clones turned up in recipient bone marrow, with some appearing earlier in ileal mucosa or blood, a pattern consistent with an intestinal mucosal origin. Conclusions were limited by the relatively low number and heterogeneity of intestinal transplant patients. High GvH to HvG T cell clonal ratios were observed in the allografts of patients with donor T cell macrochimerism. Early after transplant, declines in HvG clones were associated with peak levels of circulating GvH clones.

The CDR3 has 15 amino acids, counting the end cysteine and phenylalanine. Solely the CDR3 DNA is kept, with 45 bases framed from the first base. From the germline V gene, CDR1 is SNHLY and CDR2 is FYNNEI. For this chain, trimming is 5 bases at the V end and 8 bases at the J end, and the number of junction bases without a gene match is 14. Libraries were built with the immunoSEQ multiplex PCR assay. For most patients, genomic DNA was isolated with the Qiagen DNeasy Blood and Tissue Kit and shipped frozen to Adaptive Biotechnologies for TCR sequencing. Adaptive Biotechnologies carried out high-throughput TCR-beta CDR3 sequencing of genomic DNA for most patients. The paper's data handling went like this. TCR sequencing data for some 17 patients were retrieved from Adaptive's ImmunoSEQ software; a few other patients were processed with MiXCR and VDJtools. To correct CD4 versus CD8 sorting errors, sequences present in both subsets at a frequency ratio below 5:1 were removed. CDR3 nucleotide sequences shared by donor and recipient were removed because the origin of these sequences could not be assigned. To be classed as alloreactive, a clone needed at least 2-fold expansion over unstimulated cells and a minimum CFSE-low frequency of 0.002% (template counts) or 0.001% (read counts). A clone was considered mappable if detected in the sequenced pre-transplant spleen, lymph node, or MLR CFSE-low populations of the donor or recipient. The cumulative frequency of alloreactive clones was calculated as a percentage of all sequences, weighted by copy number. TCRdb obtained this table from immuneACCESS and retained in-frame rearrangements with V and J assigned. These tables miss some clones; where compared with another copy, unresolved V genes account for less than half of the shortfall, and the remainder is unexplained. V and J calls and clone size follow that table, whereas D and trimming were derived from the DNA. The sample table shows around 99,000 clones, and about 92% are seen once. The top ten hold 1.5% to 2.5% of the sample.

The time point label, as the study defines it: cells obtained before transplantation from donor or recipient. CD3+CD4+ and CD3+CD8+ populations were FACS-sorted from unstimulated pre-transplant donor and recipient cells taken from spleen or lymph nodes. This receptor was taken from a human donor who received an intestinal transplant. The V gene is TRBV2 and the J gene is TRBJ1-1; TRBD1 agrees with 7 junctional bases. The sample consisted of unstimulated CD8+ T cells sorted from spleen or lymph node cells, taken before intestinal transplant. CDR3 region: CASSRTGAARFEAFF. The base sequence is TGTGCCAGCAGTCGGACAGGAGCGGCTAGGTTCGAAGCTTTCTTT.